The 21 T cell receptor beta chains listed next were all sequenced from one sample in a study of T cells after yellow fever vaccination. TCRdb called the 5' RACE reads again in MiXCR, with one record for every CDR3 protein. The table records about 550,000 distinct CDR3 sequences, roughly 21% of them present only once. The sequenced sample was PBMCs, obtained 15 days after the yellow fever booster vaccination. The receptor set was obtained from a man aged 25-45 years who received the YFV17D yellow fever vaccine.

The V gene is TRBV5-8, the J gene TRBJ2-3, with 14 bases matching TRBD2. The CDR3 loop spans 15 amino acids. The J segment lost 5 bases and the V segment lost 4 bases, leaving 3 bases of the junction unmatched. Germline CDR1 reads SGHTS; CDR2 reads YDEGEE. The CDR3 region is CASSAGTSGRDTQYF. The CDR3 DNA is TGTGCCAGCAGCGCCGGGACTAGCGGGAGAGATACGCAGTATTTT.

This clonotype occurred once. V is TRBV20-1 and J is TRBJ2-1; 7 positions match TRBD2. The germline gives CDR1 DFQATT, CDR2 SNEGSKA (reference sequence). Trimming at V came to 7 bases and at J to 1 base, leaving 10 bases not matched to a gene. The CDR3 runs 15 residues. The CDR3 loop reads CSVGMGLKSYNEQFF. As DNA, the CDR3 is TGCAGTGTAGGGATGGGACTAAAATCCTACAATGAGCAGTTCTTC.

This clonotype was counted between two and nine times. The chain links TRBV15 to TRBJ1-3; D unclear. This CDR3 is 17 amino acids long. Germline CDR1 reads LNHNV; CDR2 reads YYDKDF (reference sequence). The V end was cut by 0 bases, the J end by 0 bases, with 12 bases between. CDR3 nucleotides: TGTGCCACCAGCAGAGATAGGCGACCAGACTCTGGAAACACCATATATTTT. Its translation is CATSRDRRPDSGNTIYF.

The rearrangement uses TRBV20-1 and TRBJ2-1, with TRBD2 matching over 7 bases. From germline, CDR1 is DFQATT and CDR2 SNEGSKA (reference sequence). The ends lost 3 bases at V and 0 bases at J; junction bases unmatched: 5. The length of the CDR3 is 15 residues. The CDR3 region is CSASQRGSSYNEQFF. The DNA for the CDR3 is TGCAGTGCTAGTCAGCGGGGAAGCTCCTACAATGAGCAGTTCTTC.

This clonotype came up a few times. V usage is TRBV18 and J usage is TRBJ2-7; 7 nucleotides align to TRBD1. V shed 6 bases, J shed 2 bases, and the junction held 7 bases outside the gene matches. There are 14 residues in the CDR3. Germline assignment: CDR1 KGHSH and CDR2 LQKENI. DNA for the CDR3: TGTGCCAGCTCCCTGGACAGGCGAGCCTACGAGCAGTACTTC. This sequence encodes CASSLDRRAYEQYF.

The chain combines TRBV5-1 with TRBJ2-7; D may be TRBD1 (6 bases). Germline V gene sequence: CDR1 SGHRS, CDR2 YFSETQ. The CDR3 length is 15 residues. V was trimmed by 0 bases and J by 2 bases, leaving 12 bases between them. CDR3 residues: CASSLALGHTYEQYF. CDR3 in DNA: TGCGCCAGCAGCTTGGCCTTGGGACACACCTACGAGCAGTACTTC.

This chain joins TRBV21-1 and TRBJ2-2; the DNA was not used to check the table's D call, TRBD1. TRBV21-1 is a known pseudogene. The CDR3 has 17 residues. For the CDR3, the DNA is TGTGCCAGCAGCAGGCGAGGTGGACAGGGCGTAACCGGGGAGCTGTTTTTT. Its translation is CASSRRGGQGVTGELFF.

This clonotype was seen more than once but under ten times. The V call is TRBV15, the J call TRBJ2-1; possibly TRBD2 for D (6 bases). V lost 9 bases and J 4 bases, leaving 16 bases between the germline ends. Germline V gene data show CDR1 as LNHNV and CDR2 as YYDKDF (reference sequence). This CDR3 contains 14 residues. The CDR3 sequence: CATESSEGYNEQFF. CDR3 nucleotides: TGTGCCACAGAAAGTTCGGAGGGGTACAATGAGCAGTTCTTC.

This clonotype was observed many times. V is TRBV12-3 or TRBV12-4 and J is TRBJ2-2; 10 bases agree with TRBD2. This CDR3 is 14 amino acids long. Trimming at V came to 7 bases and at J to 2 bases, leaving 1 base not matched to a gene. The CDR3 sequence: CASKLAGNTGELFF. Written as DNA, the CDR3 is TGTGCCAGCAAACTAGCGGGAAACACCGGGGAGCTGTTTTTT.

The chain uses TRBV20-1 and TRBJ2-7; the D gene is possibly TRBD2 (6 bases). The length of the CDR3 is 12 residues. V was clipped by 2 bases and J by 4 bases, with 9 bases between them. Per the germline V gene, CDR1 is DFQATT and CDR2 is SNEGSKA (reference sequence). CDR3 in DNA: TGCAGTGCTAGAAGTCGGGAGTACGAGCAGTACTTC. The encoded protein is CSARSREYEQYF.

The table lists this clonotype with many counts. The V call is TRBV7-8, the J call TRBJ2-3; D may be TRBD2 (5 bases). Trimming stripped 7 bases from V and 4 bases from J, with 6 bases between. CDR3 size: 11 residues. In germline, CDR1 is SGHVS, CDR2 FQNEAQ. As DNA, the CDR3 is TGTGCCAGCACGCGGGCAGATACGCAGTATTTT. Its protein is CASTRADTQYF.

The genes are TRBV29-1 and TRBJ1-4; TRBD1 might be the D (6 bases). The CDR3 contains 15 residues. Looked up from germline, CDR1 is SQVTM and CDR2 is ANQGSEA. The V end was cut by 8 bases, the J end by 7 bases, with 23 bases between. The CDR3 coding sequence is TGCAGCATATTTGCTGGTGGGGGCCTCGGTGAAAAACTGTTTTTT. This encodes CSIFAGGGLGEKLFF.

The sample holds a few counts of this clonotype. The V call is TRBV20-1, the J call TRBJ2-3, with TRBD2 matching 7 bases. Germline CDR1 DFQATT, CDR2 SNEGSKA (reference sequence). The CDR3 loop spans 15 amino acids. V trimming: 5 bases; J trimming: 2 bases; junction bases outside the gene matches: 10. This CDR3 reads CSAGLTSQITDTQYF. The CDR3 DNA sequence: TGCAGTGCTGGCCTGACTAGCCAAATCACAGATACGCAGTATTTT.

This clonotype was detected a few times. The chain recombines TRBV19 with TRBJ2-2, with 9 bases fitting TRBD2. CDR1 and CDR2 (germline): LNHDA, SQIVND (reference sequence). The CDR3 contains 14 residues. V dropped 7 bases and J dropped 7; count of bases not matched to a gene: 7. This chain's CDR3 is CASNVAGAGGELFF. DNA for the CDR3: TGTGCCAGTAACGTAGCGGGAGCAGGCGGGGAGCTGTTTTTT.

The J gene is TRBJ2-5, the V gene TRBV11-2, with 10 positions matching TRBD2. Germline V CDR1 and CDR2: SGHAT, FQNNGV. The CDR3 sequence is 18 residues long. The trim removed 2 bases at V and 5 bases at J, leaving 14 bases unmatched. The CDR3: CASSLSQPGLANPETQYF. DNA for the CDR3: TGTGCCAGCAGCTTATCCCAACCGGGACTAGCGAATCCGGAGACCCAGTACTTC. Using reference TRBV11-2 and TRBJ2-5 for the parts outside the CDR3, the full variable domain is EAGVAQSPRYKIIEKRQSVAFWCNPISGHATLYWYQQILGQGPKLLIQFQNNGVVDDSQLPKDRFSAERLKGVDSTLKIQPAKLEDSAVYLCASSLSQPGLANPETQYFGPGTRLLVL.

The V and J genes are TRBV20-1 and TRBJ2-7, with D uncertain. V was trimmed by 7 bases and J by 5 bases, leaving 12 bases between them. The CDR3 spans 11 residues. Germline CDR1 reads DFQATT; CDR2 reads SNEGSKA (reference sequence). DNA of the CDR3: TGCAGTGTAACCCTGCCCAACGAGCAGTACTTC. Its protein is CSVTLPNEQYF.

The rearrangement uses TRBV5-1 and TRBJ1-2, with D maybe TRBD1 (6 bases). Germline CDR1 reads SGHRS; CDR2 reads YFSETQ. The CDR3 length is 17 residues. V lost 1 base and J lost 5, with 21 bases in between. The CDR3 protein is CASSLKEGTQTEYGYTF. Written as DNA, the CDR3 is TGCGCCAGCAGCTTGAAAGAGGGGACACAGACCGAGTATGGCTACACCTTC.

This chain connects TRBV27 to TRBJ2-5, with a weak D call TRBD2 (6 bases). CDR1 MNHEY and CDR2 SMNVEV come from the germline V gene (reference sequence). There are 15 residues in the CDR3. Trimming stripped 3 bases from V and 5 bases from J, with 16 bases between. The CDR3 DNA is TGTGCCAGCAGTTTTTCCCAGGGAGGATTGGAGACCCAGTACTTC. Translation: CASSFSQGGLETQYF.

The chain uses TRBV5-1 and TRBJ2-1, with D possibly being TRBD2 (6 bases). The CDR3 spans 15 residues. V was trimmed by 2 bases and J by 4 bases, leaving 13 bases between them. Germline V lookup: CDR1 SGHRS, CDR2 YFSETQ. CDR3 sequence reads: CASSFVGGGYNEQFF. In DNA, the CDR3 is TGCGCCAGCAGCTTTGTGGGGGGAGGATACAATGAGCAGTTCTTC.

The CDR3 loop reads CSARDASGSYNEQFF. In DNA form, the CDR3 reads TGCAGTGCTAGAGATGCTAGCGGAAGCTACAATGAGCAGTTCTTC. The genes are TRBV20-1 and TRBJ2-1; 7 bases are shared with TRBD2. V lost 0 bases and J lost 3; bases outside the gene matches: 5. The CDR3 length is 15 residues. Germline loops: CDR1 DFQATT, CDR2 SNEGSKA (reference sequence).

The chain recombines TRBV3-1 with TRBJ1-1, with TRBD1 matching over 8 bases. J was trimmed by 6 bases and V by 8 bases; bases with no gene match: 8. This CDR3 contains 13 residues. Germline CDR1 is LGHDT and CDR2 is YNNKEL (reference sequence). In DNA, the CDR3 is TGTGCCAGCCACGACAGGGGAGGGGCTGAAGCTTTCTTT. This codes for CASHDRGGAEAFF.